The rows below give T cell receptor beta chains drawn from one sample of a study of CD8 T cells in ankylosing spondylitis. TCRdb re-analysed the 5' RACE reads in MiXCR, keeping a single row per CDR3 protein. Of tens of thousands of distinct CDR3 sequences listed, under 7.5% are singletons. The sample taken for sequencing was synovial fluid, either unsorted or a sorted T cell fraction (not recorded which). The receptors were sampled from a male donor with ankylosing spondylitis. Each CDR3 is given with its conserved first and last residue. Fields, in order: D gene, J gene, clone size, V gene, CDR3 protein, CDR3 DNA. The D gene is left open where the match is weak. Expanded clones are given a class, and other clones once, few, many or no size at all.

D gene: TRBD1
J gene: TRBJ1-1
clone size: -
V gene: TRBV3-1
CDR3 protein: CASSQALSGQSPEAFF
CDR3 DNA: TGTGCCAGCAGCCAAGCGTTGTCGGGACAGTCTCCTGAAGCTTTCTTT

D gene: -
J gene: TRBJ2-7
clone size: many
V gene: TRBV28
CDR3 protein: CASSPTRPAYEQYF
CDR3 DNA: TGTGCCAGCAGTCCGACTAGGCCTGCCTACGAGCAGTACTTC

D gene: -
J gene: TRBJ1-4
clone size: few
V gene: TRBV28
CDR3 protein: CASSLFPTNEKLFF
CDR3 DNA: TGTGCCAGCAGTTTGTTTCCAACTAATGAAAAACTGTTTTTT

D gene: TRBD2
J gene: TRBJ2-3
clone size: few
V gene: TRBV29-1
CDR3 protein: CSVLPRGRDIDTQYF
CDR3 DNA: TGCAGCGTCCTCCCGCGGGGGAGAGATATAGATACGCAGTATTTT

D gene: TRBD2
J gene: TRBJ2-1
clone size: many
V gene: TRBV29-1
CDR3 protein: CSVAGGTSGINEQFF
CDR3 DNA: TGCAGCGTTGCCGGGGGGACTAGCGGGATCAATGAGCAGTTCTTC

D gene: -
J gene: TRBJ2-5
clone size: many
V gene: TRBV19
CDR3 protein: CASSMNQQETQYF
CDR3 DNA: TGTGCCAGTAGTATGAACCAGCAAGAGACCCAGTACTTC

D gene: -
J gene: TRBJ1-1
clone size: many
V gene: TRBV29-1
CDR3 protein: CSVEDRYGSGGAMDTEAFF
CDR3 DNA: TGCAGCGTTGAAGATCGCTACGGTTCTGGGGGCGCGATGGACACTGAAGCTTTCTTT

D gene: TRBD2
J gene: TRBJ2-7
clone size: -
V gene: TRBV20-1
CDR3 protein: CSAGSGRAYEQYF
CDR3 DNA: TGCAGTGCCGGTAGCGGGAGGGCCTACGAGCAGTACTTC

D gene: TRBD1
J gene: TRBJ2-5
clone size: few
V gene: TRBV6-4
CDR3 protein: CASRRDRTQETQYF
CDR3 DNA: TGTGCCAGCAGACGGGACAGGACCCAAGAGACCCAGTACTTC

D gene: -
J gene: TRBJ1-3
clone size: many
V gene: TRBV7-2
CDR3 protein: CASSPGSSGNTIYF
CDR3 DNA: TGTGCCAGCAGCCCGGGGTCCTCGGGAAACACCATATATTTT

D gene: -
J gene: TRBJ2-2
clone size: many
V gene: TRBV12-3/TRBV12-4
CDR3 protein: CASSRTETNTGELFF
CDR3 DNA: TGTGCCAGCAGCCGGACAGAAACGAACACCGGGGAGCTGTTTTTT

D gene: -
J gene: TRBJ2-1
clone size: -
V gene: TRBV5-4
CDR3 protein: CAISLGTYNEQFF
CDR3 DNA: TGTGCCATCAGCTTGGGCACCTACAATGAGCAGTTCTTC

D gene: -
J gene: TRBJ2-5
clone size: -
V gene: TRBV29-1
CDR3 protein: CSVEDRIYQETQYF
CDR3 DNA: TGCAGCGTTGAAGACAGGATTTACCAAGAGACCCAGTACTTC

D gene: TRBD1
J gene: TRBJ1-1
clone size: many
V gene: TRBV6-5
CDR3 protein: CASSYFGTAGMNTEAFF
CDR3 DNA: TGTGCCAGCAGTTACTTCGGGACAGCAGGGATGAACACTGAAGCTTTCTTT